The clone carrying this TCR beta chain was picked up many times. Its antigen is unknown. Unique molecular identifiers featured in how the TCRbeta library was prepared. Using its own MiXCR run on the PCR reads, TCRdb lists one record per CDR3 protein. Of 40,000 to 60,000 distinct CDR3 sequences listed, around 9% are singletons. This sample stems from a study of T-cell reconstitution after alpha-beta-depleted transplantation in children. The CDR3 length is 16 residues. Germline CDR1 KGHDR, CDR2 SFDVKD. The V end lost 3 bases, the J end lost 3 bases, and 17 bases lay between the germline ends. The study, taken as a whole, reports: Alpha-beta T cells present about two months after transplant were reported to originate from several hundred expanded graft clones. T-cell numbers and diversity one year post-transplant derived largely from freshly generated T cells.

The chain is built from TRBV24-1 and TRBJ2-7; tentative D call: TRBD1 (6 bases). This receptor was taken from a male patient aged 2-15 years who had a stem cell transplant for chronic granulomatous disease, so the T cells may come from the graft donor. This specimen was PBMCs, mostly from graft donor cells, taken 60 days after TCRalphabeta/CD19-depleted stem cell transplant. The CDR3 here is CATSDEAGEWGYEQYF. CDR3 nucleotide sequence: TGTGCCACCAGTGATGAAGCAGGGGAATGGGGCTACGAGCAGTACTTC.